This TCR beta chain was profiled in a study of vaccination effects on CD4 cells after COVID-19. Prior to sequencing, the ViraFEST assay stimulated PBMC with viral peptide pools, which expanded the antigen-specific CD4+ T cells. When around 10 days of culture had elapsed, CD4+ T cells were isolated. Each participant was administered two doses of either the BNT162b2 or the mRNA-1273 vaccine. None of the vaccinated had previously contracted SARS-CoV-2, and their nucleocapsid antibodies tested negative. A half-medium replacement with IL-2 medium was carried out on days 3 and 7. The method was immunoSEQ multiplex PCR; TCRdb's version includes in-frame clones alone and lacks a portion of them. This sample yields 26,000 or so clones, of which 83% are seen a single time; approximately 1.4% belongs to the top ten. This CDR3 comprises 13 residues. Germline values: CDR1 LNHDA, CDR2 SQIVND (reference sequence). The V and J ends lost 5 bases and 2 bases respectively, with 9 bases between them.

Comment on this clone: Its antigen is as yet unknown.

Source: CD4+ T cells from PBMCs cultured with HCoV-NL63 spike peptides, taken after COVID-19 vaccination. This chain links TRBV19 with TRBJ1-2; D is uncertain. The sequence was obtained from a human donor who received a COVID-19 vaccine. Some clones in this sample may be carry-over from other donors' samples. CDR3 loop: CASSYGRNYGYTF. The CDR3 coding sequence is TGTGCCAGTAGTTACGGCAGAAACTATGGCTACACCTTC.